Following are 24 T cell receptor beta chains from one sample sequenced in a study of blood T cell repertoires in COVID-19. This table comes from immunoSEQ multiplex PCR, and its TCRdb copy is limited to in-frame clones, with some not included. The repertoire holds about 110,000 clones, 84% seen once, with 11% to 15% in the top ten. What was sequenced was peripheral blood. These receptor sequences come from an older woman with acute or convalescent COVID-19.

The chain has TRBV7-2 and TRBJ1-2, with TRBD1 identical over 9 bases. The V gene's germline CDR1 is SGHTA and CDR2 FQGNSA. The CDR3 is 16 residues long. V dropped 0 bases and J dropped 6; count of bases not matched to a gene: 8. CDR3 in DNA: TGTGCCAGCAGCTTAGCTAGAGGGACAGGGTACGATGGCTACACCTTC. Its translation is CASSLARGTGYDGYTF.

The CDR3 sequence is CASSFSAGGTYGADTQYF. Here the CDR3 DNA reads TGCGCCAGCAGCTTTTCAGCGGGGGGGACTTATGGGGCAGATACGCAGTATTTT. This chain uses TRBV5-1 with TRBJ2-3; 10 bases are a match to TRBD2. The ends lost 2 bases at V and 4 bases at J; junction bases unmatched: 13. CDR3 length equals 18 residues. The V gene's germline CDR1 is SGHRS and CDR2 YFSETQ. Full variable domain (remainder filled in from reference TRBV5-1 and TRBJ2-3): KAGVTQTPRYLIKTRGQQVTLSCSPISGHRSVSWYQQTPGQGLQFLFEYFSETQRNKGNFPGRFSGRQFSNSRSEMNVSTLELGDSALYLCASSFSAGGTYGADTQYFGPGTRLTVL.

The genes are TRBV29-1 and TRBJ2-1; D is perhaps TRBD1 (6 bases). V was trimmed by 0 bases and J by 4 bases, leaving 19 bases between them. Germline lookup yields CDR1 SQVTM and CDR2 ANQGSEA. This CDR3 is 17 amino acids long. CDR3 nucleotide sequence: TGCAGCGTTGAAGATGACGGGACAACCACAAAATACAATGAGCAGTTCTTC. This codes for CSVEDDGTTTKYNEQFF.

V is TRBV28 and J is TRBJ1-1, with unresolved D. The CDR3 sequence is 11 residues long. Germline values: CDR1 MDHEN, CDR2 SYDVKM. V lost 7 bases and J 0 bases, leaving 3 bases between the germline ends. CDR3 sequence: CASIMNTEAFF. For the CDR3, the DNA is TGTGCCAGCATCATGAACACTGAAGCTTTCTTT.

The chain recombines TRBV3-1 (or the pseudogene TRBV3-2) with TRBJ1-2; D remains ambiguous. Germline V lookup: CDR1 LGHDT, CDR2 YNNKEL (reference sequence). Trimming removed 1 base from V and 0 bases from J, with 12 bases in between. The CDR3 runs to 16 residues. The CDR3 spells CASSQVYGGTNYGYTF. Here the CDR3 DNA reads TGTGCCAGCAGCCAAGTTTACGGCGGTACTAACTATGGCTACACCTTC.

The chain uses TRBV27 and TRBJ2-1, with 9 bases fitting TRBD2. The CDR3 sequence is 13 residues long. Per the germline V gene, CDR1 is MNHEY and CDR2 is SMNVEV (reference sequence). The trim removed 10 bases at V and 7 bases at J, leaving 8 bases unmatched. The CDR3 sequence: CATTAGGLNEQFF. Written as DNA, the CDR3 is TGTGCCACTACAGCGGGAGGTCTGAATGAGCAGTTCTTC.

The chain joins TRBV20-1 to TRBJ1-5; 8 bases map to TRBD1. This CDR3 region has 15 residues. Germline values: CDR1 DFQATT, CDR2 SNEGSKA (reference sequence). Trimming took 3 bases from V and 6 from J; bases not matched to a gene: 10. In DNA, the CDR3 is TGCAGTGCTAGTCGTGGACAGGGTTTAAGTCAGCCCCAGCATTTT. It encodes CSASRGQGLSQPQHF.

This CDR3 is CASSLAPFAEAFF. In nucleotides, the CDR3 is TGTGCCAGCAGCTTGGCCCCTTTCGCTGAAGCTTTCTTT. This chain joins TRBV5-5 and TRBJ1-1, with D hard to call. The CDR3 loop spans 13 amino acids. V was shortened by 0 bases and J by 6 bases, with 9 bases between the two germline ends. The V gene's germline CDR1 is SGHKS and CDR2 YYEKEE (reference sequence).

The CDR3 DNA reads as TGTGCCAGTAGTCGGCGGGGGGGCTCTCAGCCCCAGCATTTT. This codes for CASSRRGGSQPQHF. The chain employs TRBV19 and TRBJ1-5; possibly TRBD1 for D (6 bases). From germline, CDR1 is LNHDA and CDR2 SQIVND (reference sequence). The CDR3 is 14 residues long. The V end was cut by 5 bases, the J end by 6 bases, with 14 bases between.

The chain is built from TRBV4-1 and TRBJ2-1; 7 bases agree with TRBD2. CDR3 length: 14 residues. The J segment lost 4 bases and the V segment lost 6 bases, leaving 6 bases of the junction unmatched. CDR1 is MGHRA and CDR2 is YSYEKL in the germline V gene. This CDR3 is CASRGGWVYNEQFF. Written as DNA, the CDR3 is TGCGCCAGCAGGGGAGGGTGGGTATACAATGAGCAGTTCTTC.

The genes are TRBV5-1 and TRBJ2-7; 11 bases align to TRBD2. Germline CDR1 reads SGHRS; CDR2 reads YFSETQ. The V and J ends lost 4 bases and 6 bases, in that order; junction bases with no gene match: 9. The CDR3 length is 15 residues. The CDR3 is CASSLGGTSGAEQYF. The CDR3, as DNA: TGCGCCAGCAGCCTCGGGGGGACTAGCGGAGCCGAGCAGTACTTC. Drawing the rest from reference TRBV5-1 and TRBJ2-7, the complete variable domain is KAGVTQTPRYLIKTRGQQVTLSCSPISGHRSVSWYQQTPGQGLQFLFEYFSETQRNKGNFPGRFSGRQFSNSRSEMNVSTLELGDSALYLCASSLGGTSGAEQYFGPGTRLTVT.

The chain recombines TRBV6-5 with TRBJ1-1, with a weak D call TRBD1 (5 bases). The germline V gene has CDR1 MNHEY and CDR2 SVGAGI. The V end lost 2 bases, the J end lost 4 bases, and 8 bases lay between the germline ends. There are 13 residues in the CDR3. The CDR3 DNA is TGTGCCAGCAGTTACGCGGGGGGCACTGAAGCTTTCTTT. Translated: CASSYAGGTEAFF.

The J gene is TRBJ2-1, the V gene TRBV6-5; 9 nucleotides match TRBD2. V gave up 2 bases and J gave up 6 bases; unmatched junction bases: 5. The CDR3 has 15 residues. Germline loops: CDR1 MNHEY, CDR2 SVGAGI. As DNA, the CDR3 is TGTGCCAGCAGTTACGGCGGGAGGGTCATCAATGAGCAGTTCTTC. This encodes CASSYGGRVINEQFF.

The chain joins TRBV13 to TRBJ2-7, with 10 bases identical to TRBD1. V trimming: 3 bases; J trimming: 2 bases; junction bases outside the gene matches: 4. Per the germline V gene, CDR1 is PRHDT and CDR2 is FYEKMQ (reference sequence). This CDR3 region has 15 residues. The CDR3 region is CASSFRDRGPYEQYF. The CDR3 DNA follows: TGTGCCAGCAGCTTCCGGGACAGGGGCCCCTACGAGCAGTACTTC.

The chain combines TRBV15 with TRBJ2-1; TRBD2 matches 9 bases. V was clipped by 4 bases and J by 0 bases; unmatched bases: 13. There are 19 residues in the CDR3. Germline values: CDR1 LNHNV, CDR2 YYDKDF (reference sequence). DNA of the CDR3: TGTGCCACCAGCACGGCGGGACTAGCCTTCGAACGCTCCTACAATGAGCAGTTCTTC. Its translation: CATSTAGLAFERSYNEQFF.

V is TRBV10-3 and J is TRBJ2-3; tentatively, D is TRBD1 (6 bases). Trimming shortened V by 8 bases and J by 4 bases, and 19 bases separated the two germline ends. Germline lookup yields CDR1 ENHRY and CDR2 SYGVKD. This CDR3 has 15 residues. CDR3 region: CAIRDTRRIADTQYF. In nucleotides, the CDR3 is TGTGCCATCCGGGACACCAGGCGTATAGCAGATACGCAGTATTTT.

CDR3 nucleotides: TGTGCCAGCAGAAGACAGGGGCCTACGACCTACGAGCAGTACTTC. Translated: CASRRQGPTTYEQYF. The J gene is TRBJ2-7, the V gene TRBV28; 8 bases are a match to TRBD1. The CDR3 covers 15 residues. Per germline, CDR1 MDHEN and CDR2 SYDVKM. With V trimmed by 6 bases and J by 2 bases, 9 bases remained unmatched.

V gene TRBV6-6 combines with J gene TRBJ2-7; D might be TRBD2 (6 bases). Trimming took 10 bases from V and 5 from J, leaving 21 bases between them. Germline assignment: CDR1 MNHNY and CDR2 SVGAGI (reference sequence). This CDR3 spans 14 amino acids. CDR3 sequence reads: CATAGHGRADEQYF. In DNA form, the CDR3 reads TGTGCCACGGCGGGGCATGGTAGAGCCGACGAGCAGTACTTC.

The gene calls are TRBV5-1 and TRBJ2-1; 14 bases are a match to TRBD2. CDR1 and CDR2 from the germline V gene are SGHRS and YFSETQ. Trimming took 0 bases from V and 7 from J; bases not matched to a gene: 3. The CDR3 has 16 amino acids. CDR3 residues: CASSLEGLAGANEQFF. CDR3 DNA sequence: TGCGCCAGCAGCTTGGAGGGACTAGCGGGAGCAAATGAGCAGTTCTTC.

The CDR3: CASSIGLTTNEKLFF. CDR3 in DNA: TGTGCCAGTAGTATTGGGCTTACAACTAATGAAAAACTGTTTTTT. This rearrangement joins TRBV19 to TRBJ1-4; no firm D call. Germline loops: CDR1 LNHDA, CDR2 SQIVND (reference sequence). The CDR3 spans 15 residues. V lost 3 bases and J 0 bases, leaving 8 bases between the germline ends.

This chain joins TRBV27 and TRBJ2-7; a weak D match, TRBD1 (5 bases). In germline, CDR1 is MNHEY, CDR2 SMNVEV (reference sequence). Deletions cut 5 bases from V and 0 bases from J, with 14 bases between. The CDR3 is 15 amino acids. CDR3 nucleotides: TGTGCCAGCAGTGCCCGACAGACCCGCTCCTACGAGCAGTACTTC. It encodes CASSARQTRSYEQYF.

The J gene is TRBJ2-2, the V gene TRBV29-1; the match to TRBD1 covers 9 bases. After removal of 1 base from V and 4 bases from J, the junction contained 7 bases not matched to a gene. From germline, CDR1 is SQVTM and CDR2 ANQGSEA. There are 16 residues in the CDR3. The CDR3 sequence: CSVEGLGQGATGELFF. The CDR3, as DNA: TGCAGCGTTGAAGGCCTGGGACAGGGTGCCACCGGGGAGCTGTTTTTT.

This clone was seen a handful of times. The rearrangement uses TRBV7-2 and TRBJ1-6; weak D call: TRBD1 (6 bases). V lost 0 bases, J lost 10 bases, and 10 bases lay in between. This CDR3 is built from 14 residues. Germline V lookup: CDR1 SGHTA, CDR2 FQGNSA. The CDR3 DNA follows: TGTGCCAGCAGCTTAGCTGGGGGCTGGTCACCCCTCCACTTT. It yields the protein CASSLAGGWSPLHF.

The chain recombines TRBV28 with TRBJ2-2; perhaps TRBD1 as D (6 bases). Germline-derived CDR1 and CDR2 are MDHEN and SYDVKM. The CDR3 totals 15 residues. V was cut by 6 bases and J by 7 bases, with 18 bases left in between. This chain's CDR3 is CASRTTGSGIGELFF. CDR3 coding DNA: TGTGCCAGCAGGACAACAGGGTCCGGCATCGGGGAGCTGTTTTTT.